Each of the 16 T cell receptor beta chains below was sequenced from the same sample in a study of cytomegalovirus exposure and HLA in healthy donors. PCR was performed using 60 Vbeta and 13 Jbeta primers. Sequencing was performed with immunoSEQ multiplex PCR; in TCRdb, only in-frame clones are kept and a portion is missing. Its table lists 100,000 to 150,000 clones. What was sequenced was PBMCs. The receptors originated from a woman aged 35 to 49 in good health and CMV-seronegative.

Here the CDR3 reads CASSTTTVQGVDTEAFF. The DNA of the CDR3 is TGTGCCAGCTCAACAACGACAGTACAGGGGGTTGACACTGAAGCTTTCTTT. This chain joins TRBV18 and TRBJ1-1; 8 nucleotides match TRBD1. The germline V gene encodes CDR1 KGHSH and CDR2 LQKENI. Trimming removed 5 bases from V and 3 bases from J; junction bases left unmatched: 14. This CDR3 spans 17 amino acids.

Remarks on this clone: Other nucleotide sequences in the sample specify the same CDR3. The rearrangement joins TRBV4-2 to TRBJ1-1; D may be TRBD1 (5 bases). The length of the CDR3 is 13 residues. The germline V gene has CDR1 LGHNA and CDR2 YNFKEQ. The V end lost 1 base, the J end lost 4 bases, and 7 bases lay between the germline ends. The CDR3 bases are TGTGCCAGCAGCCAAGGGAGGGGCACTGAAGCTTTCTTT. This gives the protein CASSQGRGTEAFF.

The chain joins TRBV6-1 to TRBJ2-6; D is perhaps TRBD2 (5 bases). This CDR3 spans 15 amino acids. Trimming shortened V by 6 bases and J by 4 bases, and 13 bases separated the two germline ends. Germline-derived CDR1 and CDR2 are MNHNS and SASEGT. CDR3 DNA: TGTGCCAGCAGCCGGGGATCGTCAGGGGCCAACGTCCTGACTTTC. Its protein is CASSRGSSGANVLTF.

V gene TRBV6-5 combines with J gene TRBJ2-7; 12 nucleotides agree with TRBD1. The V segment lost 6 bases and the J segment 4 bases; nucleotides outside the gene matches: 4. CDR3 size: 14 residues. Germline loops: CDR1 MNHEY, CDR2 SVGAGI. CDR3: CASRPGQGAYEQYF. Here the CDR3 DNA reads TGTGCCAGCAGGCCGGGACAGGGGGCGTACGAGCAGTACTTC.

This chain connects TRBV29-1 to TRBJ2-1; the match to TRBD1 covers 7 bases. The CDR3 sequence is 14 residues long. Losses at the gene ends were 6 bases for V and 6 bases for J; bases not matched to a gene: 11. CDR1 is SQVTM and CDR2 is ANQGSEA in the germline V gene. This chain's CDR3 is CSVFRDREFNEQFF. The CDR3 bases are TGCAGCGTGTTCCGGGACAGAGAATTCAATGAGCAGTTCTTC.

V gene TRBV7-2 combines with J gene TRBJ1-2, with D possibly matching TRBD1 (6 bases). CDR1 is SGHTA, CDR2 FQGNSA, per germline. V lost 5 bases and J lost 8, with 21 bases in between. The CDR3 sequence is 15 residues long. This CDR3 reads CASSVTGGGLGGYTF. The DNA for the CDR3 is TGTGCCAGCAGCGTCACCGGCGGGGGGCTAGGGGGCTACACCTTC.

J is TRBJ2-7 and V is TRBV25-1, with 8 bases identical to TRBD1. J gave up 6 bases and V 3 bases, and 10 bases lay outside the gene matches. The CDR3 loop spans 15 amino acids. CDR1 is MGHDK and CDR2 is SYGVNS in the germline V gene. The CDR3, as DNA: TGTGCCAGCAGTGAGGCCGGGACAGGCCTCTCCGAGCAGTACTTC. It specifies CASSEAGTGLSEQYF.

The chain carries TRBV11-1 and TRBJ2-7; 7 nucleotides align to TRBD1. CDR3 length: 15 residues. The germline V gene encodes CDR1 SGHAT and CDR2 FQDESV (reference sequence). Trimming at V came to 2 bases and at J to 3 bases, leaving 7 bases not matched to a gene. The CDR3 nucleotides are TGTGCCAGCAGCTTACAGGGGGACCGGGGCTACGAGCAGTACTTC. Its protein product is CASSLQGDRGYEQYF.

The chain is built from TRBV7-6 and TRBJ1-3, with D possibly being TRBD1 (6 bases). The length of the CDR3 is 16 residues. V lost 1 base and J lost 1, with 11 bases in between. Germline V gene data show CDR1 as SGHVS and CDR2 as FNYEAQ. The CDR3 coding sequence is TGTGCCAGCAGCTTAGAGGCCAGGGGATCTGGAAACACCATATATTTT. This encodes CASSLEARGSGNTIYF.

The chain carries TRBV18 and TRBJ2-1; possibly TRBD1 for D (6 bases). V lost 2 bases, J lost 0 bases, and 8 bases lay in between. CDR1 is KGHSH, CDR2 LQKENI, per germline. The CDR3 length is 15 residues. CDR3 in DNA: TGTGCCAGCTCACCAGGGACAAGCTCCTACAATGAGCAGTTCTTC. Amino acid sequence: CASSPGTSSYNEQFF. Full variable domain (missing parts from reference TRBV18 and TRBJ2-1): NAGVMQNPRHLVRRRGQEARLRCSPMKGHSHVYWYRQLPEEGLKFMVYLQKENIIDESGMPKERFSAEFPKEGPSILRIQQVVRGDSAAYFCASSPGTSSYNEQFFGPGTRLTVL.

The chain combines TRBV7-9 with TRBJ1-2; 10 nucleotides agree with TRBD1. Germline assignment: CDR1 SEHNR and CDR2 FQNEAQ (reference sequence). This CDR3 has 15 amino acids. V shed 1 base and J 5 bases; nucleotides not matched to a gene: 4. CDR3 nucleotide sequence: TGTGCCAGCAGCTTAGTGGGGACAGGGGTTTATGGCTACACCTTC. The encoded protein is CASSLVGTGVYGYTF.

This sequence joins TRBV29-1 and TRBJ2-2; D ambiguous. From germline, CDR1 is SQVTM and CDR2 ANQGSEA. The length of the CDR3 is 12 residues. V lost 4 bases and J lost 4, with 7 bases in between. The CDR3 reads CSVARITGELFF. For the CDR3, the DNA is TGCAGCGTTGCCAGAATCACCGGGGAGCTGTTTTTT.

The genes are TRBV19 and TRBJ1-1, with D tentatively TRBD1 (6 bases). Germline V gives CDR1 LNHDA, CDR2 SQIVND (reference sequence). The CDR3 runs to 13 residues. Trimming shortened V by 7 bases and J by 1 base, and 10 bases separated the two germline ends. CDR3 bases: TGTGCCAGTAAGTGGGGGCCGAACACTGAAGCTTTCTTT. This sequence encodes CASKWGPNTEAFF.

The V gene is TRBV7-9, the J gene TRBJ2-5; 8 bases map to TRBD2. This CDR3 spans 14 amino acids. Germline CDR1 reads SEHNR; CDR2 reads FQNEAQ (reference sequence). J gave up 2 bases and V 6 bases, and 5 bases lay outside the gene matches. CDR3 protein: CASRSGGGQETQYF. The CDR3 coding sequence is TGTGCCAGCAGATCGGGGGGGGGACAAGAGACCCAGTACTTC.

J is TRBJ1-4 and V is TRBV7-2; D gene ambiguous. CDR1 is SGHTA, CDR2 FQGNSA, per germline. V was shortened by 3 bases and J by 3 bases, with 11 bases between the two germline ends. This CDR3 has 15 amino acids. CDR3 DNA sequence: TGTGCCAGCAGCTTGGTACCCGGGGCTAATGAAAAACTGTTTTTT. Its protein product is CASSLVPGANEKLFF. Full variable domain (remainder filled in from reference TRBV7-2 and TRBJ1-4): GAGVSQSPSNKVTEKGKDVELRCDPISGHTALYWYRQSLGQGLEFLIYFQGNSAPDKSGLPSDRFSAERTGGSVSTLTIQRTQQEDSAVYLCASSLVPGANEKLFFGSGTQLSVL.

The gene calls are TRBV19 and TRBJ2-5; 10 bases agree with TRBD2. CDR1 LNHDA and CDR2 SQIVND come from the germline V gene (reference sequence). V shed 6 bases, J shed 4 bases, and the junction held 5 bases outside the gene matches. This CDR3 is built from 14 residues. As DNA, the CDR3 is TGTGCCAGTAGCCCCTCTAGCGGGGGAGAGACCCAGTACTTC. This sequence encodes CASSPSSGGETQYF.